This TCR beta chain was identified during a study of lymphopenia after photon versus proton radiotherapy. Whole-study findings and limits: Only patients who died were analyzed for survival; proton advantage is unproven. Post-nadir TCR diversity decline inversely tracked overall survival among those who died. Relative stability marked proton patients; photon patients lost diversity and naive cells. Oligoclonal CD8+ Temra expansion after nadir drove photon patients' diversity drop.

As regards this clone: Antigen: not known.

The CDR3 contains 11 residues. Looked up from germline, CDR1 is LNHDA and CDR2 is SQIVND (reference sequence). The V gene lost 6 bases and the J gene lost 6 bases, with 3 bases spanning the gap. The method was immunoSEQ multiplex PCR; TCRdb's version includes in-frame clones alone and lacks a portion of them. The sample includes 68,000 or so clones, approximately 90% of them seen just once. The sample in question was peripheral blood, obtained from a patient treated with photon-based radiotherapy. The TCR comes from a woman between 70 and 85 years old with pancreatic cancer. The chain uses TRBV19 and TRBJ2-6; D gene uncertain. CDR3 in amino acids: CASSEANVLTF. The CDR3 nucleotides read TGTGCCAGTAGCGAGGCCAACGTCCTGACTTTC.